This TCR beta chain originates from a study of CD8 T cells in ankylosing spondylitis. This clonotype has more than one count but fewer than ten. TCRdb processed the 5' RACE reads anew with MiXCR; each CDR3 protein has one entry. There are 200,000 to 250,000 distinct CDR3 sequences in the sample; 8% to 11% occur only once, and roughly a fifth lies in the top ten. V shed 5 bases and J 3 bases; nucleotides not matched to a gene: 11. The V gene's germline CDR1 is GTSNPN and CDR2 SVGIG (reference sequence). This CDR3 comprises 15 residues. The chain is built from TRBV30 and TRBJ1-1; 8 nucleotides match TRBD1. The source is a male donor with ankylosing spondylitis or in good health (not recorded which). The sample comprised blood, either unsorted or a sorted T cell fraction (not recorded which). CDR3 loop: CAWSQGARGDTEAFF. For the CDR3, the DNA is TGTGCCTGGTCTCAGGGGGCAAGAGGTGACACTGAAGCTTTCTTT.